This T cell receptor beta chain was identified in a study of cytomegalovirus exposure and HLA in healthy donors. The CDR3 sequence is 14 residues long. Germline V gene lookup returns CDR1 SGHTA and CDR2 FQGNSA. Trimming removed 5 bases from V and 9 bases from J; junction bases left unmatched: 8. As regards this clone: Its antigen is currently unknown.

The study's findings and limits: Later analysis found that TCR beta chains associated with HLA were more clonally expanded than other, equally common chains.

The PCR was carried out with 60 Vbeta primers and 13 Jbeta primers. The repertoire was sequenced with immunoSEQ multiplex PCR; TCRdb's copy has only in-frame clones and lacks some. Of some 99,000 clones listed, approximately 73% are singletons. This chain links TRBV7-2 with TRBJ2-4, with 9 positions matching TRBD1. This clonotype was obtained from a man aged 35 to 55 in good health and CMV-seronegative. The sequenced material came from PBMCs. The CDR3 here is CASSAGTGYGIQYF. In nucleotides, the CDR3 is TGTGCCAGCAGCGCCGGGACAGGGTACGGCATTCAGTACTTC.